A selection of T cell receptor beta chains follows, all from one sample in a study of cytomegalovirus exposure and HLA in healthy donors. Libraries were prepared by immunoSEQ multiplex PCR; TCRdb keeps only in-frame clonotypes and omits some of them. Of about 140,000 clones in the sample, over 60% were seen once. The sequenced sample was PBMCs. These receptors were taken from a woman between 35 and 50 years old in good health and CMV-seronegative. The CDR3 runs from the conserved cysteine through the conserved F or W. A D gene is named only where the DNA matches it firmly. Clone size is stated in some rows and not others, as once, few, many or a class when expanded.

>TRBV2|TRBD1|-|TRBJ2-1
CASSWTGPANEQFF
TGTGCCAGCAGTTGGACAGGACCGGCCAATGAGCAGTTCTTC
>TRBV5-8|TRBD2|-|TRBJ2-7
CASSLGAGGWTYEQYF
TGTGCCAGCAGCTTGGGGGCGGGGGGCTGGACCTACGAGCAGTACTTC
>TRBV9|-|-|TRBJ1-4
CASSVGLGVGAGGEKLFF
TGTGCCAGCAGCGTAGGACTAGGGGTTGGAGCGGGGGGTGAAAAACTGTTTTTT
>TRBV28|-|-|TRBJ2-3
CASGGAADTQYF
TGTGCCAGCGGCGGGGCTGCGGATACGCAGTATTTT
>TRBV7-2|TRBD1|-|TRBJ1-4
CASSLQGGSGELFF
TGTGCCAGCAGCTTACAGGGGGGTTCTGGGGAACTGTTTTTT
>TRBV18|-|-|TRBJ1-3
CASSPTFTNTIYF
TGTGCCAGCTCACCGACATTTACTAACACCATATATTTT
>TRBV7-9|TRBD1|-|TRBJ2-7
CASSRTGASYEQYF
TGTGCCAGCAGCCGGACAGGGGCTTCCTACGAGCAGTACTTC
>TRBV27|-|-|TRBJ2-2
CASTLRPWRNTGELFF
TGTGCCAGCACCTTAAGACCCTGGAGGAACACCGGGGAGCTGTTTTTT
>TRBV7-9|TRBD2|-|TRBJ2-3
CASSSDPGLGLGDTQYF
TGTGCCAGCAGCTCGGACCCGGGACTAGGATTAGGTGATACGCAGTATTTT
>TRBV11-2|-|-|TRBJ2-7
CASSFNGYEQYF
TGTGCCAGCAGCTTTAACGGCTACGAGCAGTACTTC
>TRBV29-1|TRBD2|-|TRBJ2-1
CSVVERLAVNEQFF
TGCAGCGTTGTGGAAAGGCTAGCGGTAAATGAGCAGTTCTTC
>TRBV11-1|-|-|TRBJ2-5
CASSTGTATPETQYF
TGTGCCAGCAGCACTGGGACTGCGACGCCGGAGACCCAGTACTTC
>TRBV7-9|-|-|TRBJ2-3
CASSLGGTDTQYF
TGTGCCAGCAGCTTAGGCGGTACAGATACGCAGTATTTT
>TRBV2|-|-|TRBJ1-5
CASSEHRDSNIGQPQHF
TGTGCCAGCAGTGAACACCGGGACTCTAACATCGGGCAGCCCCAGCATTTT
>TRBV7-9|TRBD1|-|TRBJ2-7
CASNPTQGANEQYF
TGTGCCAGCAACCCAACGCAGGGGGCTAACGAGCAGTACTTC
>TRBV7-9|-|-|TRBJ1-2
CSSSLSNRYQNYGYTF
TGTTCCAGCAGCTTAAGTAACAGGTACCAGAACTATGGCTACACCTTC
>TRBV2|TRBD2|-|TRBJ2-7
CASRAGSYEQYF
TGTGCCAGCAGAGCGGGGTCCTACGAGCAGTACTTC
>TRBV18|TRBD2|-|TRBJ2-3
CASSPRLADTDTQYF
TGTGCCAGCTCACCGAGACTAGCCGACACAGATACGCAGTATTTT
>TRBV5-8|-|-|TRBJ1-1
CASSSYLAGPNTEAFF
TGTGCCAGCAGCTCTTACTTGGCAGGGCCGAACACTGAAGCTTTCTTT
>TRBV6-5|-|-|TRBJ2-3
CASSRDIIGSDTQYF
TGTGCCAGCAGTCGGGACATTATAGGGTCAGATACGCAGTATTTT
>TRBV5-5|-|once|TRBJ1-2
CASSSNPPNRPSSPYGYTF
TGTGCCAGCAGCTCCAATCCCCCGAACAGGCCCTCCTCTCCTTATGGCTACACCTTC
>TRBV5-6|TRBD2|-|TRBJ2-3
CASITGGVSSTDTQYF
TGTGCCAGCATCACCGGGGGGGTGTCATCCACAGATACGCAGTATTTT
>TRBV20-1|-|-|TRBJ1-2
CSVGDYAGDTF
TGCAGTGTTGGGGATTATGCCGGGGACACCTTC
>TRBV7-9|-|-|TRBJ2-2
CASYQLNTGELFF
TGTGCCAGCTACCAACTGAACACCGGGGAGCTGTTTTTT
>TRBV5-1|-|-|TRBJ2-7
CASSLAPGSYEQYF
TGCGCCAGCAGCTTGGCCCCGGGGTCCTACGAGCAGTACTTC
>TRBV19|TRBD2|-|TRBJ2-1
CASSTSSGRPYNEQFF
TGTGCCAGTAGTACCTCTAGCGGGAGGCCATACAATGAGCAGTTCTTC
>TRBV28|-|-|TRBJ1-2
CASSLAGYGYTF
TGTGCCAGCAGTTTAGCCGGGTATGGCTACACCTTC
>TRBV5-6|-|-|TRBJ1-1
CASSLVQGGNTEAFF
TGTGCCAGCAGCTTGGTTCAGGGCGGGAACACTGAAGCTTTCTTT
>TRBV5-6|TRBD2|once|TRBJ2-3
CASSWGGSTDTQYF
TGTGCCAGCAGCTGGGGCGGGAGTACAGATACGCAGTATTTT
>TRBV6-6|TRBD2|-|TRBJ2-3
CASSSLAGGSDTQYF
TGTGCCAGCAGCTCACTAGCGGGAGGGTCAGATACGCAGTATTTT
>TRBV27|TRBD1|-|TRBJ2-1
CASSFWVGTGVMNEQFF
TGTGCCAGCAGTTTTTGGGTCGGGACAGGGGTCATGAATGAGCAGTTCTTC
>TRBV27|-|-|TRBJ1-2
CASSLLSGGGYTF
TGTGCCAGCAGTTTACTCTCGGGGGGAGGCTACACCTTC